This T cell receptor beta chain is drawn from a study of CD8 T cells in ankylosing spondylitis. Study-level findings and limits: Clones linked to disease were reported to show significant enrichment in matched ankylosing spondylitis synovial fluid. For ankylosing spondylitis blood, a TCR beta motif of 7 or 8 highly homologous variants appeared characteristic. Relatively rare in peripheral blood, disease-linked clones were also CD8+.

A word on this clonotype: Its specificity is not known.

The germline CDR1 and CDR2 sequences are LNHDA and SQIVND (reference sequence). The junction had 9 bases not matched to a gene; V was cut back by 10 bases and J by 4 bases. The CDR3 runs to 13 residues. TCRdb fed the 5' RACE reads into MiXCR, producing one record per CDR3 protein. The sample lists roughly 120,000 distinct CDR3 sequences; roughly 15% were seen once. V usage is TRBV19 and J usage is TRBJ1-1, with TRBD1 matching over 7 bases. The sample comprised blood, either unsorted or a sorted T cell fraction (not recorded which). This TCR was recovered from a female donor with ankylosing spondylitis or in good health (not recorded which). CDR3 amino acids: CATSTGTGTEAFF. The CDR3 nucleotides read TGTGCCACCTCGACAGGGACGGGCACTGAAGCTTTCTTT.